This is a list of T cell receptor beta chains from one sample in a study of shared clonotypes between healthy human individuals. Assay used: immunoSEQ multiplex PCR; TCRdb lists only in-frame clones, some missing. The top ten clones hold around 0.4% of a sample with over 2 million clones, around 93% of them seen once. Input material: naive CD4+ T cells from PBMCs. The receptors stem from a young man in good health. Some clones in this sample may be carry-over from other donors' samples. CDR3s include the opening cysteine and the closing phenylalanine or tryptophan. A D gene is named only where the DNA matches it firmly. Some rows mark clone size as missing; the rest say once, few, many or name a class of expanded clone.

j_call clone_size d_call v_call cdr3_nt cdr3_aa
TRBJ1-2 NA NA TRBV28 TGTGCCAGCAGTTTGGCTGGTTACTATGGCTACACCTTC CASSLAGYYGYTF
TRBJ2-7 NA NA TRBV28 TGTACCAGCAGTTTATACGGGACCTACGAGCAGTACTTC CTSSLYGTYEQYF
TRBJ1-1 NA NA TRBV19 TGTGCCAGTAGTCCCAGGGACACTGAAGCTTTCTTT CASSPRDTEAFF
TRBJ1-1 NA NA TRBV5-1 TGCGCCAGCAGCTTGAGAGGGGCCCTCTACACTGAAGCTTTCTTT CASSLRGALYTEAFF
TRBJ2-7 NA TRBD2 TRBV10-1 TGCGCCAGCTTCCGACTAGCGGGAGCTTTTTGTTACGAGCAGTACTTC CASFRLAGAFCYEQYF
TRBJ2-7 NA TRBD1 TRBV5-1 TGCGCCAGCAGCTACGGGACAGGGACCTACGAGCAGTACTTC CASSYGTGTYEQYF
TRBJ1-5 NA NA TRBV10-1 TGCGCCAGACAGGCTAGCAATCAGCCCCAGCATTTT CARQASNQPQHF
TRBJ2-7 NA TRBD1 TRBV6-1 TGTGCCAGCAGTGAAGCGCTAAGTGGCAGGGGGCGCAGGAAGTACTTC CASSEALSGRGRRKYF
TRBJ2-7 NA NA TRBV11-2 TGTGCCAGCAGCTCAAACCCGGGCTCCTCCTACGAGCAGTACTTC CASSSNPGSSYEQYF
TRBJ1-2 NA NA TRBV27 TGTGCCAGCTCCCTCAGGGAAGAACATTATGGCTACACCTTC CASSLREEHYGYTF
TRBJ1-2 few NA TRBV6-1 TGTGCCAGCAGTGTCCTGACTGGGACCGGCTACACCTTC CASSVLTGTGYTF
TRBJ1-3 NA TRBD1 TRBV2 TGTGCCAGCAGGGCCGGACAGGGGCGCTCTGGAAACACCATATATTTT CASRAGQGRSGNTIYF
TRBJ1-1 few NA TRBV6-5 TGTGCCAGCAGTCGAACAGGTAACACTGAAGCTTTCTTT CASSRTGNTEAFF
TRBJ2-2 NA TRBD1 TRBV7-9 TGTGCCAGCAAACATGGGACAGACTACACCGGGGAGCTGTTTTTT CASKHGTDYTGELFF
TRBJ2-5 NA NA TRBV18 TGTGCCAGCTCACCCTCCCTGGGGCAAGAGACCCAGTACTTC CASSPSLGQETQYF
TRBJ1-6 NA NA TRBV7-9 TGTGCCAGCAGCTTAGGTAGCTCACCCCTCCACTTT CASSLGSSPLHF
TRBJ2-3 NA NA TRBV6-5 TGTGCCAGCAGAACCCGGGACTCAAGGGATACGCAGTATTTT CASRTRDSRDTQYF
TRBJ2-3 NA NA TRBV5-4 TGTGCCAGCAGGGGTCCTTCAGATACGCAGTATTTT CASRGPSDTQYF
TRBJ2-4 NA TRBD2 TRBV2 TGTGCCAGCGAGAGGGGTAGCGGGAGTATCGGGTCCAAAAACATTCAGTACTTC CASERGSGSIGSKNIQYF
TRBJ2-1 NA TRBD2 TRBV2 TGTGCCAGCACCAAGACTAGCGGGCTGACTTCGGAGAAGCAGTTCTTC CASTKTSGLTSEKQFF
TRBJ2-3 NA TRBD1 TRBV27 TGTGCCAGCAGTTTCCATGCCGGGACAGGGGGCACAGATACGCAGTATTTT CASSFHAGTGGTDTQYF
TRBJ2-1 NA TRBD2 TRBV28 TGTGCCAGCCCGCGGTCCGGGACTAGCGGGATTGAAGGAAATGAGCAGTTCTTC CASPRSGTSGIEGNEQFF
TRBJ1-2 NA TRBD1 TRBV7-2 TGTGCCAGCAGCCTAGACAGGGACTATGGCTACACCTTC CASSLDRDYGYTF
TRBJ1-3 NA NA TRBV6-1 TGTGCCAGCAGTGCCCCTCTTCCCCGGCAGACGGGTCTTGGAAACACCATATATTTT CASSAPLPRQTGLGNTIYF
TRBJ2-3 NA TRBD2 TRBV28 TGTGCCAGCAGTCCACTGGGGCTAGCGGGAGAGGGAGATACGCAGTATTTT CASSPLGLAGEGDTQYF
TRBJ2-7 NA TRBD2 TRBV28 TGTGCCAGCAGTGTTAGACTAGCTTCTTACGAGCAGTACTTC CASSVRLASYEQYF
TRBJ2-7 NA NA TRBV7-9 TGTGCCAGCAGCTTAGTAGGGCTCGAGCAGTACTTC CASSLVGLEQYF
TRBJ2-7 NA NA TRBV28 TGTGCCAGCAGCTGGACGGAGGTATCCTACGAGCAGTACTTC CASSWTEVSYEQYF
TRBJ2-7 NA NA TRBV6-6 TGTGCCAGCAGCCGAGATGGGGGGGGCTTTTACGAGCAGTACTTC CASSRDGGGFYEQYF
TRBJ1-2 NA TRBD1 TRBV6-6 TGTGCCAGCAGTCGAAACACGGACAGGGGAGGACGTGGCTACACCTTC CASSRNTDRGGRGYTF
TRBJ2-4 NA NA TRBV7-9 TGTGCCAGCAGCTACCCAGCCAAAAACATTCAGTACTTC CASSYPAKNIQYF
TRBJ2-6 NA NA TRBV7-9 TGTGCCAGCAGTCAGAGGCAGAGCTCTGGGGCCAACGTCCTGACTTTC CASSQRQSSGANVLTF
TRBJ2-7 NA NA TRBV7-8 TGTGCCAGCAGCTCAGCACCGCTCTACGAGCAGTACTTC CASSSAPLYEQYF
TRBJ2-1 NA NA TRBV5-4 TGTGCCAGCAGCTTGACGACCCACAATGAGCAGTTCTTC CASSLTTHNEQFF
TRBJ2-7 NA NA TRBV2 TGTGCCAGCAGCCAACAGCACGAGCAGTACTTC CASSQQHEQYF
TRBJ1-3 NA NA TRBV6-1 TGTGCCAGCAGTCCGGACATTAGGACGGGAAACACCATATATTTT CASSPDIRTGNTIYF